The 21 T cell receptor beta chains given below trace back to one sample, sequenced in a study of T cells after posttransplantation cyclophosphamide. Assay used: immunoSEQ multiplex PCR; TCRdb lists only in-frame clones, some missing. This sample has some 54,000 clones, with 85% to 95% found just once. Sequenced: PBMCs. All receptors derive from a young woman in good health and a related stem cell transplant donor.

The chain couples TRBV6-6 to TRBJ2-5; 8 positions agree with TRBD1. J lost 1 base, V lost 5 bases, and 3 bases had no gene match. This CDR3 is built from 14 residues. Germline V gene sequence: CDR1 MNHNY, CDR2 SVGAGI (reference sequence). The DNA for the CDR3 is TGTGCCAGCAGTGGGGGGACAGGCCAAGAGACCCAGTACTTC. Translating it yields CASSGGTGQETQYF.

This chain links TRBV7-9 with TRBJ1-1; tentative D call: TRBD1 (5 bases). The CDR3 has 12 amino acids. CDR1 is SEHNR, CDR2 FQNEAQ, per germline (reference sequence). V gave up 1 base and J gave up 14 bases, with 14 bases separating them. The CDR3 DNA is TGTGCCAGCAGCTTAGGAGGGACTCCTTCCTTCTTT. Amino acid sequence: CASSLGGTPSFF.

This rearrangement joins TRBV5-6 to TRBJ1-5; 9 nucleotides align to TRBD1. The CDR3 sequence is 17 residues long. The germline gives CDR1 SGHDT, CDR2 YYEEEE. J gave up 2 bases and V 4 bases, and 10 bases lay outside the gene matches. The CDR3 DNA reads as TGTGCCAGCAGCACGACCCTAGGGACAGGGCGCAATCAGCCCCAGCATTTT. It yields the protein CASSTTLGTGRNQPQHF.

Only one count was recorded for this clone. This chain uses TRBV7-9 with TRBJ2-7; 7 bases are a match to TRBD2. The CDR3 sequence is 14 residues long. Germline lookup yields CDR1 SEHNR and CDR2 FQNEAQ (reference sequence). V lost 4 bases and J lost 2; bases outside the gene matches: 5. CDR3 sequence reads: CASSSRRGAYEQYF. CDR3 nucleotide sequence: TGTGCCAGCAGCTCCCGCCGGGGGGCCTACGAGCAGTACTTC.

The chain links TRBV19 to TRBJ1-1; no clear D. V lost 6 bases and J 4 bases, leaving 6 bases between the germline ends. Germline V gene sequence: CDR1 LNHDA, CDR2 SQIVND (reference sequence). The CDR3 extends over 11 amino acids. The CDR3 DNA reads TGTGCCAGTAGGCAAGCCACTGAAGCTTTCTTT. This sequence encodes CASRQATEAFF.

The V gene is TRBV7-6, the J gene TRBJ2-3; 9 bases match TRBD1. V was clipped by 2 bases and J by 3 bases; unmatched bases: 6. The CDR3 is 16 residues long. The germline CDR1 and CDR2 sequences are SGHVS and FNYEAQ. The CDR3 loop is CASSLLGGQGTDTQYF. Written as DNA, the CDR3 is TGTGCCAGCAGCTTATTGGGGGGACAGGGAACAGATACGCAGTATTTT.

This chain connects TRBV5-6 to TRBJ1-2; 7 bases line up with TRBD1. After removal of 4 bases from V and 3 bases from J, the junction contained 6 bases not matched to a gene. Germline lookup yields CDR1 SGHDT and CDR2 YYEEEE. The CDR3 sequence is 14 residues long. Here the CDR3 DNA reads TGTGCCAGCAGCCCGGGACAGCTCGACTATGGCTACACCTTC. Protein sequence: CASSPGQLDYGYTF.

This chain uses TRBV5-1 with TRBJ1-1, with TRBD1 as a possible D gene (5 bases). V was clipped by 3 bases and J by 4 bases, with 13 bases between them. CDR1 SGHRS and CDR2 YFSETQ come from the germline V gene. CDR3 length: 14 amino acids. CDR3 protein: CASSWGTGGTEAFF. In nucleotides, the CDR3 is TGCGCCAGCAGCTGGGGGACCGGGGGCACTGAAGCTTTCTTT.

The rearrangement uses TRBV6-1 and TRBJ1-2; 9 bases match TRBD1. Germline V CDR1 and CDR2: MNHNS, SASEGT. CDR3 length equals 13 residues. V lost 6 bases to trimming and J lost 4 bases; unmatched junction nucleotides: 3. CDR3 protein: CASRTGGLYGYTF. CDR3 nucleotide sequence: TGTGCCAGCAGGACAGGGGGGCTCTATGGCTACACCTTC.

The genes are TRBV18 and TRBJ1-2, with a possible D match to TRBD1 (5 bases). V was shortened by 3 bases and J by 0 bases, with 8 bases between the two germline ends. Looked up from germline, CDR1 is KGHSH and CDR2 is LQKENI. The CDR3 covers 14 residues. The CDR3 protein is CASSPLTANYGYTF. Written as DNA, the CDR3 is TGTGCCAGCTCACCTCTGACAGCTAACTATGGCTACACCTTC.

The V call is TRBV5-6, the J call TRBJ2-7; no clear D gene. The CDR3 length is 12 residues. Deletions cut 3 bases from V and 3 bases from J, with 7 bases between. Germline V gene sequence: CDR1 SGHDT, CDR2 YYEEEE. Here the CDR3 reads CASSSPSYEQYF. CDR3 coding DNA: TGTGCCAGCAGCTCCCCTAGCTACGAGCAGTACTTC.

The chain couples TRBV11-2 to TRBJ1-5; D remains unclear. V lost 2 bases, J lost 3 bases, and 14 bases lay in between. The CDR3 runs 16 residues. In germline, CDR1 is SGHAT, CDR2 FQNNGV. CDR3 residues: CASSLSVGGLNQPQHF. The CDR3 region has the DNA TGTGCCAGCAGCTTATCGGTCGGAGGCCTCAATCAGCCCCAGCATTTT.

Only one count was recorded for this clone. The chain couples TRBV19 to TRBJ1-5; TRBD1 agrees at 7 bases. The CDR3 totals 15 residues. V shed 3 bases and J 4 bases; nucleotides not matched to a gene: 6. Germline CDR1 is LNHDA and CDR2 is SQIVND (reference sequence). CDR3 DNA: TGTGCCAGTAGTATCCAGAGGGGGCAAAATCAGCCCCAGCATTTT. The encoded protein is CASSIQRGQNQPQHF.

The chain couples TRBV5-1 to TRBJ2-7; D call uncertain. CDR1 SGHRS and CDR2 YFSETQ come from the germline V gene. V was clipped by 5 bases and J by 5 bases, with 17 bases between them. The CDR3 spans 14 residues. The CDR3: CASRSSRARDEQYF. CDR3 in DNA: TGCGCCAGCAGATCGTCAAGAGCCCGGGACGAGCAGTACTTC.

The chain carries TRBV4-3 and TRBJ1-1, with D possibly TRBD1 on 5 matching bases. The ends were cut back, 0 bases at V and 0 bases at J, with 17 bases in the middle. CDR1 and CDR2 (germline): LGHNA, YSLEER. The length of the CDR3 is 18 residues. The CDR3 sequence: CASSQDAGGGAMNTEAFF. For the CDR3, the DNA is TGCGCCAGCAGCCAAGATGCCGGGGGAGGGGCAATGAACACTGAAGCTTTCTTT.

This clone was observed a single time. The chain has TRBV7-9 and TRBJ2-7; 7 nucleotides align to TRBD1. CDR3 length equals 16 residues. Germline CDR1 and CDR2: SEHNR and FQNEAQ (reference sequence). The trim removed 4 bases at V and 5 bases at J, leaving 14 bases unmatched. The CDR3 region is CASSSPGQSASHEQYF. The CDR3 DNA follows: TGTGCCAGCAGCTCCCCGGGACAGTCGGCGTCCCACGAGCAGTACTTC.

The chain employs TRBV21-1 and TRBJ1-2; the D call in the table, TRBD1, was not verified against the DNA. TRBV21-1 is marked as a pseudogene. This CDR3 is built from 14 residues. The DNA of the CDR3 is TGTGCCAGCAGCTCCAAGAGGGGGTCGGGTGGCTACACCTTC. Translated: CASSSKRGSGGYTF.

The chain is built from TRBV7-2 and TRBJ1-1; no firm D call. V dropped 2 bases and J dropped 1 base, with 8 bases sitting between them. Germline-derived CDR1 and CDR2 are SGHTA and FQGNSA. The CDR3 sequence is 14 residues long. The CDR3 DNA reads TGTGCCAGCAGCTTATCCACCGGGAACACTGAAGCTTTCTTT. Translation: CASSLSTGNTEAFF.

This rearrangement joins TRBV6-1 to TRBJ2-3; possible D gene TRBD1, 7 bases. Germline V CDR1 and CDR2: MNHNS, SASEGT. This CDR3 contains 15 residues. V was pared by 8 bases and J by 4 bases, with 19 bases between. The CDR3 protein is CASGGMTGRADTQYF. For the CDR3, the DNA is TGTGCCAGCGGGGGGATGACAGGGAGAGCAGATACGCAGTATTTT.

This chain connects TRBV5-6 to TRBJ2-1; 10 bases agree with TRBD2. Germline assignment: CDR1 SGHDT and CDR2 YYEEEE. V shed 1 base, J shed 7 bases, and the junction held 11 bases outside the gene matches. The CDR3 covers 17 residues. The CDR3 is CASSLMPSGGPRNEQFF. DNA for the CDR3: TGTGCCAGCAGCTTGATGCCTAGCGGGGGCCCACGGAATGAGCAGTTCTTC.

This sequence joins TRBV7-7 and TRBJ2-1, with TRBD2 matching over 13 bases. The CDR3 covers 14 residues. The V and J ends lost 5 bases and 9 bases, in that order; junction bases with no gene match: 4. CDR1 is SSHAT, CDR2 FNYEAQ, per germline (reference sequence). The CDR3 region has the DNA TGTGCCAGCAGCCCTGGACTAGCGGGGGTTGAGCAGTTCTTC. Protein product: CASSPGLAGVEQFF. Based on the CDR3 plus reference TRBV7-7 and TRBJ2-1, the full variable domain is GAGVSQSPRYKVTKRGQDVTLRCDPISSHATLYWYQQALGQGPEFLTYFNYEAQPDKSGLPSDRFSAERPEGSISTLTIQRTEQRDSAMYRCASSPGLAGVEQFFGPGTRLTVL.